This T cell receptor beta chain was sequenced for a study of OX40 agonist ivuxolimab in advanced cancers. About the study: Every 2 weeks, ivuxolimab was infused into the patients intravenously at between 0.01 and 10 mg/kg. Dose-escalation patients suffered from hepatocellular carcinoma, melanoma, renal cell or head and neck cancer. Study-wide results and limits: On average, a greater number of expanded clones characterised CD8+ T cells relative to CD4+.

Only in-frame clones appear in the TCRdb table, and some are missing; sequencing was by immunoSEQ multiplex PCR. The repertoire holds fewer than 90,000 clones, with over 90% as singletons. The CDR3 is 15 residues long. V was pared by 5 bases and J by 6 bases, with 9 bases of the junction left unmatched. Germline CDR1 MGHRA, CDR2 YSYEKL. Regarding this clone: The antigen is undetermined.

Material: CD4+ or CD8+ T cells sorted from blood, obtained in a trial of the OX40 agonist ivuxolimab. This clonotype was sampled from an adult with an advanced solid tumor such as melanoma, head and neck, liver or kidney cancer. The V and J genes are TRBV4-1 and TRBJ1-4; the match to TRBD1 covers 7 bases. The CDR3 loop reads CASSARTGGYEKLFF. DNA of the CDR3: TGCGCCAGCAGCGCCCGGACAGGAGGGTATGAAAAACTGTTTTTT.